These 26 T cell receptor beta chains originate from one sample sequenced in a study of blood T cell repertoires in COVID-19. The method was immunoSEQ multiplex PCR; TCRdb's version includes in-frame clones alone and lacks a portion of them. This table has approximately 290,000 clones, around 87% appearing once. Sequenced input: PBMCs or T cells enriched from blood (not recorded which). These receptors originate from a woman between 18 and 29 years old with acute COVID-19.

This chain joins TRBV27 and TRBJ2-7, with 13 bases identical to TRBD2. CDR3 length equals 19 residues. Germline V lookup: CDR1 MNHEY, CDR2 SMNVEV (reference sequence). V was clipped by 5 bases and J by 1 base; unmatched bases: 14. In DNA form, the CDR3 reads TGTGCCAGCAGTGTCGGACTAGCGGGGGATCCCACCGGGTCCTACGAGCAGTACTTC. Translating gives CASSVGLAGDPTGSYEQYF.

The chain combines TRBV11-3 with TRBJ2-3; 10 bases match TRBD2. The germline gives CDR1 SGHNT, CDR2 YENEEA. CDR3 size: 19 residues. With 2 bases clipped from V and 0 bases from J, the junction kept 11 bases outside the gene matches. In DNA form, the CDR3 reads TGTGCCAGCAGCTTAACCCATCGGTTAGCGGGAGGAAGCACAGATACGCAGTATTTT. This sequence encodes CASSLTHRLAGGSTDTQYF.

V gene TRBV19 combines with J gene TRBJ1-2; no clear D. Looked up from germline, CDR1 is LNHDA and CDR2 is SQIVND (reference sequence). Trimming pared 4 bases from V and 8 bases from J, leaving 8 bases between. The CDR3 loop spans 11 amino acids. CDR3 residues: CASSNQRGYTF. CDR3 in DNA: TGTGCCAGTAGTAACCAGAGGGGCTACACCTTC.

The chain carries TRBV7-9 and TRBJ1-1; a possible D gene is TRBD1 (5 bases). The V and J ends lost 7 bases and 2 bases respectively, with 14 bases between them. CDR1 and CDR2 (germline): SEHNR, FQNEAQ (reference sequence). This CDR3 is 14 amino acids long. CDR3 sequence reads: CASTPSGGNTEAFF. CDR3 nucleotides: TGTGCCAGCACCCCCAGCGGGGGAAACACTGAAGCTTTCTTT.

V usage is TRBV19 and J usage is TRBJ1-1, with D maybe TRBD1 (5 bases). Germline CDR1 reads LNHDA; CDR2 reads SQIVND (reference sequence). This CDR3 spans 20 amino acids. With 4 bases removed from V and 2 bases from J, the gap between germline ends came to 29 bases. The CDR3 sequence is CASSKGRLRINRYLNTEAFF. The CDR3 nucleotides are TGTGCCAGTAGTAAGGGGCGGCTCAGAATCAACCGTTATCTCAACACTGAAGCTTTCTTT.

The J gene is TRBJ1-1, the V gene TRBV3-1 (or the pseudogene TRBV3-2), with TRBD1 as a possible D gene (6 bases). This CDR3 contains 15 residues. Germline values: CDR1 LGHDT, CDR2 YNNKEL (reference sequence). V gave up 4 bases and J gave up 4 bases, with 16 bases separating them. CDR3 sequence (DNA): TGTGCCAGCAGCCTTGAATGGCAGGGGAGCACTGAAGCTTTCTTT. It specifies CASSLEWQGSTEAFF.

The V call is TRBV11-3, the J call TRBJ1-1, with no clear D. CDR1 is SGHNT and CDR2 is YENEEA in the germline V gene. The CDR3 length is 14 residues. The V end lost 2 bases, the J end lost 4 bases, and 11 bases lay between the germline ends. The CDR3 sequence: CASSLPGLFTEAFF. The CDR3 coding sequence is TGTGCCAGCAGCTTACCCGGACTGTTCACTGAAGCTTTCTTT.

This clone was detected once. The identical CDR3 is also encoded by other nucleotide sequences in the sample. The V call is TRBV12-3 or TRBV12-4, the J call TRBJ2-3; D not certain. The CDR3 loop spans 11 amino acids. The V gene lost 6 bases and the J gene lost 5 bases, with 6 bases spanning the gap. Here the CDR3 DNA reads TGTGCCAGCAGCCCGGGAGATACGCAGTATTTT. Amino acids: CASSPGDTQYF.

V gene TRBV7-9 combines with J gene TRBJ1-1, with D unresolved. This CDR3 contains 13 residues. V was pared by 0 bases and J by 7 bases, with 9 bases between. The germline CDR1 and CDR2 sequences are SEHNR and FQNEAQ (reference sequence). CDR3 residues: CASSLALTNEAFF. The CDR3 DNA reads TGTGCCAGCAGCTTAGCGTTAACAAATGAAGCTTTCTTT.

V gene TRBV2 combines with J gene TRBJ1-6; 12 bases are shared with TRBD1. The V gene end was trimmed by 5 bases and the J gene end by 6 bases; junction bases not matched to a gene: 5. The V gene's germline CDR1 is SNHLY and CDR2 FYNNEI. The CDR3 has 16 residues. Here the CDR3 DNA reads TGTGCCAGCAGTCAGGGACAGGGGGCAAGTAATTCACCCCTCCACTTT. Residues: CASSQGQGASNSPLHF.

The chain uses TRBV18 and TRBJ2-1; D is unresolved. V lost 3 bases, J lost 7 bases, and 16 bases lay in between. The CDR3 is 15 amino acids. Germline V gives CDR1 KGHSH, CDR2 LQKENI. The CDR3 coding sequence is TGTGCCAGCTCACCCGCATCCCCCAGCGCGAATGAGCAGTTCTTC. The encoded protein is CASSPASPSANEQFF.

The rearrangement links TRBV5-1 to TRBJ1-1; a possible D gene is TRBD1 (6 bases). Germline CDR1 SGHRS, CDR2 YFSETQ. This CDR3 contains 14 residues. The ends were cut back, 6 bases at V and 3 bases at J, with 15 bases in the middle. The CDR3 sequence: CASKGVREDTEAFF. The CDR3 bases are TGCGCCAGCAAGGGGGTAAGGGAAGACACTGAAGCTTTCTTT.

CDR3 nucleotide sequence: TGTGCCAGCAGCTTTAGAGGAGATACGCAGTATTTT. It translates to CASSFRGDTQYF. This chain connects TRBV3-1 (or the pseudogene TRBV3-2) to TRBJ2-3; unclear D gene. From germline, CDR1 is LGHDT and CDR2 YNNKEL (reference sequence). The CDR3 contains 12 residues. V was cut by 5 bases and J by 5 bases, with 8 bases left in between.

This chain joins TRBV28 and TRBJ1-4; 8 nucleotides align to TRBD1. The CDR3 has 15 residues. From germline, CDR1 is MDHEN and CDR2 SYDVKM. V trimming: 5 bases; J trimming: 7 bases; junction bases outside the gene matches: 9. The DNA for the CDR3 is TGTGCCAGCAGTCCCGCAGGGGGCGCGGGTGAAAAACTGTTTTTT. Translating it yields CASSPAGGAGEKLFF.

The chain combines TRBV28 with TRBJ2-7, with 7 positions matching TRBD2. The J segment lost 4 bases and the V segment lost 5 bases, leaving 11 bases of the junction unmatched. The CDR3 consists of 15 residues. CDR1 is MDHEN and CDR2 is SYDVKM in the germline V gene. This CDR3 is CASSPTGGSPYEQYF. The CDR3 coding sequence is TGTGCCAGCAGTCCCACCGGCGGGAGTCCTTACGAGCAGTACTTC.

V is TRBV18 and J is TRBJ2-7, with 7 positions matching TRBD1. Losses at the gene ends were 2 bases for V and 6 bases for J; bases not matched to a gene: 1. Germline V gene lookup returns CDR1 KGHSH and CDR2 LQKENI. This CDR3 spans 12 amino acids. The CDR3, as DNA: TGTGCCAGCTCACCAGCAGGGGGCGAGCAGTACTTC. Protein: CASSPAGGEQYF.

J is TRBJ1-1 and V is TRBV2; D gene ambiguous. CDR3 length equals 14 residues. The V end lost 3 bases, the J end lost 1 base, and 9 bases lay between the germline ends. The germline CDR1 and CDR2 sequences are SNHLY and FYNNEI. The chain's CDR3 is CASSDRLPNTEAFF. Written as DNA, the CDR3 is TGTGCCAGCAGTGACAGGCTTCCGAACACTGAAGCTTTCTTT. The full variable domain, its missing parts supplied by reference TRBV2 and TRBJ1-1, is EPEVTQTPSHQVTQMGQEVILRCVPISNHLYFYWYRQILGQKVEFLVSFYNNEISEKSEIFDDQFSVERPDGSNFTLKIRSTKLEDSAMYFCASSDRLPNTEAFFGQGTRLTVV.

In regard to this clone: Relative to the germline gene, one junction end is altered; a read error may explain this. This sequence joins TRBV6-1 and TRBJ2-7; 8 bases align to TRBD1. Germline V lookup: CDR1 MNHNS, CDR2 SASEGT. CDR3 size: 14 residues. Here the CDR3 DNA reads TGTGCCAGCAGGGAAGGACAGGGTACCTACGAGCAGTACTTC. It codes for CASREGQGTYEQYF.

This chain connects TRBV10-3 to TRBJ2-2; 7 bases agree with TRBD1. This CDR3 comprises 18 residues. Germline V gives CDR1 ENHRY, CDR2 SYGVKD. The trim removed 0 bases at V and 0 bases at J, leaving 7 bases unmatched. The CDR3 loop is CAISESGQDPANTGELFF. Here the CDR3 DNA reads TGTGCCATCAGTGAGTCTGGACAGGACCCCGCGAACACCGGGGAGCTGTTTTTT.

This chain uses TRBV9 with TRBJ2-5, with 8 bases lining up with TRBD2. This CDR3 comprises 16 residues. Germline CDR1 SGDLS, CDR2 YYNGEE. V was pared by 2 bases and J by 3 bases, with 9 bases of the junction left unmatched. CDR3: CASSVDSGNAEETQYF. The CDR3 DNA sequence: TGTGCCAGCAGCGTGGATAGCGGGAACGCTGAAGAGACCCAGTACTTC.

The chain joins TRBV11-2 to TRBJ2-7; D might be TRBD2 (6 bases). V shed 5 bases and J shed 3 bases, with 17 bases lying between them. Germline V gene sequence: CDR1 SGHAT, CDR2 FQNNGV. The CDR3 is 15 amino acids. The CDR3 DNA follows: TGTGCCAGCAGCGTTTTGGAGGGGTGGTTCTACGAGCAGTACTTC. It codes for CASSVLEGWFYEQYF.

Note on this clone: Other nucleotide sequences from this sample produce the same CDR3. The CDR3 nucleotides are TGTGCCAGCAGCTCCCAGGGCGACTATGGCTACACCTTC. Translated, it gives CASSSQGDYGYTF. This chain links TRBV7-9 with TRBJ1-2, with D perhaps matching TRBD1 (5 bases). There are 13 residues in the CDR3. Germline assignment: CDR1 SEHNR and CDR2 FQNEAQ (reference sequence). V was trimmed by 4 bases and J by 3 bases, leaving 9 bases between them.

V is TRBV28 and J is TRBJ1-1, with no clear D. The CDR3 extends over 12 amino acids. Germline V CDR1 and CDR2: MDHEN, SYDVKM. Trimming shortened V by 4 bases and J by 5 bases, and 8 bases separated the two germline ends. CDR3 sequence: CASSWRRTEAFF. As DNA, the CDR3 is TGTGCCAGCAGTTGGAGAAGGACTGAAGCTTTCTTT. The whole variable domain, filled in from reference TRBV28 and TRBJ1-1, reads DVKVTQSSRYLVKRTGEKVFLECVQDMDHENMFWYRQDPGLGLRLIYFSYDVKMKEKGDIPEGYSVSREKKERFSLILESASTNQTSMYLCASSWRRTEAFFGQGTRLTVV.

The chain recombines TRBV7-3 with TRBJ2-1; D perhaps matches TRBD2 (5 bases). Germline-derived CDR1 and CDR2 are SGHTA and FQGTGA. The CDR3 runs 14 residues. Trimming shortened V by 0 bases and J by 7 bases, and 10 bases separated the two germline ends. Here the CDR3 reads CASSLTARANEQFF. The CDR3 DNA reads as TGTGCCAGCAGCTTAACGGCGAGGGCGAATGAGCAGTTCTTC.

V and J are TRBV18 and TRBJ1-4; TRBD1 aligns across 7 bases. V was pared by 0 bases and J by 7 bases, with 2 bases of the junction left unmatched. CDR1 and CDR2 (germline): KGHSH, LQKENI. The CDR3 loop spans 14 amino acids. The CDR3 DNA sequence: TGTGCCAGCTCACCACCGGGACAGAGTGAAAAACTGTTTTTT. Protein: CASSPPGQSEKLFF.

The V and J genes are TRBV12-3 or TRBV12-4 and TRBJ2-1, with unresolved D. The germline V and J ends were trimmed by 7 bases and 10 bases, with 17 bases remaining between them. The CDR3 has 13 residues. The CDR3 is CASKSVSTREQFF. The CDR3, as DNA: TGTGCCAGCAAATCTGTGTCAACGCGGGAGCAGTTCTTC.